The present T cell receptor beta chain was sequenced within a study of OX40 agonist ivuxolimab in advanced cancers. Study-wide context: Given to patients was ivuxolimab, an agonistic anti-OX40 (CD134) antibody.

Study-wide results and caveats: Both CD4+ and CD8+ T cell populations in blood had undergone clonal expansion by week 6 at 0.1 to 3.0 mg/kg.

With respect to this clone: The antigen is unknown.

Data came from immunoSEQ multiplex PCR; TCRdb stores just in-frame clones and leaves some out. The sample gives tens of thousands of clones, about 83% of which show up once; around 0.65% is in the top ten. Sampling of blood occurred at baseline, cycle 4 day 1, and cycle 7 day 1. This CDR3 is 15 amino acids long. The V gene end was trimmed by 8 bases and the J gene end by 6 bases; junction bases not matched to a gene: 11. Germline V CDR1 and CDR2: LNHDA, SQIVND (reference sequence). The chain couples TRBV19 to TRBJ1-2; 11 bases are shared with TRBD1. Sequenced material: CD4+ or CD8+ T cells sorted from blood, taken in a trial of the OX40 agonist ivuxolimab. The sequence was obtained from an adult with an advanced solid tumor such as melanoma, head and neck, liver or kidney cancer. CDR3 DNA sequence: TGTGCCAGTCTCAGACCCGGACAGGGGGCGGATGGCTACACCTTC. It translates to CASLRPGQGADGYTF.